These T cell receptor beta chains were read from a single sample in a study of early T cells in non-severe SARS-CoV-2 infection. TCRdb called the 5' RACE reads again in MiXCR, with one record for every CDR3 protein. In the table there are just over 70,000 distinct CDR3 sequences, 9.5% to 15% of which are singletons. What was sequenced was whole blood. The origin of the receptors is an adult who was a healthcare worker with PCR-confirmed SARS-CoV-2 infection or an uninfected control (not recorded which). CDR3s include the opening cysteine and the closing phenylalanine or tryptophan. The D gene is left open where the match is weak. Expanded clones get a size class; other rows say once, few or many, or leave the size out.

TRBV6-2/TRBV6-3	15	many	-	TRBJ1-1	CASSHPRGGDTEAFF	TGTGCCAGCAGTCACCCACGTGGGGGGGACACTGAAGCTTTCTTT
TRBV28	13	-	TRBD2	TRBJ2-7	CATGTSENYEQYF	TGTGCCACCGGGACTAGCGAGAACTACGAGCAGTACTTC
TRBV4-2	16	-	-	TRBJ1-6	CASSQDFRAANSPLHF	TGTGCCAGCAGCCAAGATTTCAGGGCCGCTAATTCACCCCTCCACTTT
TRBV7-2	13	many	-	TRBJ2-1	CASSLQAYNEQFF	TGTGCCAGCAGCCTCCAGGCCTACAATGAGCAGTTCTTC
TRBV13	13	many	-	TRBJ2-5	CASSLDRGETQYF	TGTGCCAGCAGCTTAGACAGAGGAGAGACCCAGTACTTC
TRBV28	18	many	-	TRBJ1-5	CASSFLEQTGFSNQPQHF	TGTGCCAGCAGTTTCTTAGAACAGACGGGTTTTAGCAATCAGCCCCAGCATTTT
TRBV29-1	12	many	-	TRBJ2-7	CSVSGQTYEQYF	TGCAGCGTGTCCGGACAGACCTACGAGCAGTACTTC
TRBV21-1	18	few	-	TRBJ2-1	CASKNRTRIGSSYNEQFF	TGTGCCAGCAAAAATAGGACTAGGATTGGCAGCTCCTACAATGAGCAGTTCTTC
TRBV28	16	many	-	TRBJ2-2	CASSLNEGTNTGELFF	TGTGCCAGCAGTTTAAACGAGGGCACGAACACCGGGGAGCTGTTTTTT
TRBV20-1	18	many	TRBD2	TRBJ2-3	CSARSEQAAGILTDTQYF	TGCAGTGCTAGATCGGAACAGGCAGCGGGGATTCTAACAGATACGCAGTATTTT
TRBV6-4	13	many	-	TRBJ2-1	CASAATEYNEQFF	TGTGCCAGCGCCGCCACAGAGTACAATGAGCAGTTCTTC
TRBV6-2/TRBV6-3	10	many	-	TRBJ1-1	CATLDTEAFF	TGTGCCACTCTGGACACTGAAGCTTTCTTT
TRBV29-1	14	-	-	TRBJ2-3	CSVEWGTSTDTQYF	TGCAGCGTTGAGTGGGGCACTAGCACAGATACGCAGTATTTT
TRBV7-2	13	many	TRBD1	TRBJ1-4	CASRGTGNEKLFF	TGTGCCAGCAGGGGGACAGGGAATGAAAAACTGTTTTTT
TRBV29-1	13	many	-	TRBJ1-3	CSAEIGTGNTIYF	TGCAGCGCCGAGATTGGAACTGGAAACACCATATATTTT